This TCR beta chain was documented in a study of T cell responses to AZD1222 COVID-19 vaccine. CDR3 length: 12 residues. The germline gives CDR1 MNHEY, CDR2 SVGAGI. V gave up 5 bases and J gave up 8 bases, with 12 bases separating them. In its sample, this clone was seen a few times. Measured with immunoSEQ multiplex PCR; TCRdb has only the in-frame clones, and not every one. In the table there are 150,000 to 200,000 clones, 85% to 95% of which are singletons. This clonotype was sampled from an adult who received the AZD1222 COVID-19 vaccine. The sequenced sample was peripheral blood, obtained 28 days after the second AZD1222 dose. The chain employs TRBV6-5 and TRBJ1-2; D may be TRBD1 (5 bases). The CDR3 loop is CASSRGEGGYTF. DNA for the CDR3: TGTGCCAGCAGTCGAGGGGAGGGAGGCTACACCTTC.